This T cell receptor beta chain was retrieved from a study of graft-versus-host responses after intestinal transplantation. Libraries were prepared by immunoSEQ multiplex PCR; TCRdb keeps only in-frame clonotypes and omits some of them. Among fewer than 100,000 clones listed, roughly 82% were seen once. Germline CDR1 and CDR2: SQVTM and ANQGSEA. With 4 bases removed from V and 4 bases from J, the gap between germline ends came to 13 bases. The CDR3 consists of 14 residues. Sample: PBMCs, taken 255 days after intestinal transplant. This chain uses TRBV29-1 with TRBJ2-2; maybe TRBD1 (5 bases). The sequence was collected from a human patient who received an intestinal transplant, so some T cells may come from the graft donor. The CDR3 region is CSVGGRAITGELFF. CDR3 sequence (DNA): TGCAGCGTTGGGGGCAGGGCAATCACCGGGGAGCTGTTTTTT.